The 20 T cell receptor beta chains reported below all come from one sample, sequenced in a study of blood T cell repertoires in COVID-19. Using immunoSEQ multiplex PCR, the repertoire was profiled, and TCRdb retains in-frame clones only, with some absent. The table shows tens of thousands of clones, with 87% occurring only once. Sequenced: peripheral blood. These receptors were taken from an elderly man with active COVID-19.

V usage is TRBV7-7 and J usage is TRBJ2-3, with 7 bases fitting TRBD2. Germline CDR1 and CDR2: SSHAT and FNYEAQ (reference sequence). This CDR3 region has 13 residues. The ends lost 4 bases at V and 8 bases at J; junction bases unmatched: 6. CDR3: CASSSGLDATQYF. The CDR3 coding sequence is TGTGCCAGCAGCTCCGGACTAGATGCTACGCAGTATTTT.

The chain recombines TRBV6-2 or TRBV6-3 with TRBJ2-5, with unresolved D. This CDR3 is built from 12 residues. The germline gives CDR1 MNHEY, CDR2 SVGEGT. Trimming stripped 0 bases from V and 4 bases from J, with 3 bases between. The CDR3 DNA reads TGTGCCAGCAGTTACTCGAGAGAGACCCAGTACTTC. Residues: CASSYSRETQYF.

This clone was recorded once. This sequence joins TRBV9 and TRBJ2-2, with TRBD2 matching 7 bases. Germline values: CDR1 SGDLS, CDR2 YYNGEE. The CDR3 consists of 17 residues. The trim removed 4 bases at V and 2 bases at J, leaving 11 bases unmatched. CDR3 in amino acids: CASSPPGAGRNTGELFF. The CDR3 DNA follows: TGTGCCAGCAGCCCCCCGGGAGCGGGAAGAAACACCGGGGAGCTGTTTTTT.

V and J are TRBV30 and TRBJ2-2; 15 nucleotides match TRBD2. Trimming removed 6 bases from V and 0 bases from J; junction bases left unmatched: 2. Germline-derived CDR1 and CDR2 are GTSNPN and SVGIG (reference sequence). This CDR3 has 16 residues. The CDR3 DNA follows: TGTGCCTGCCGGACTAGCGGGAGGGCGAACACCGGGGAGCTGTTTTTT. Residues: CACRTSGRANTGELFF.

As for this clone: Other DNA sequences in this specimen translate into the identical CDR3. The CDR3 DNA sequence: TGTGCCAGCAGCCAAAGCGGCAACGAGCAGTACTTC. It specifies CASSQSGNEQYF. This chain joins TRBV14 and TRBJ2-7, with a possible D match to TRBD2 (5 bases). Deletions cut 2 bases from V and 5 bases from J, with 7 bases between. Germline values: CDR1 SGHDN, CDR2 FVKESK. The CDR3 loop spans 12 amino acids.

CDR3 in amino acids: CASIWAGGRGGEAFF. The CDR3, as DNA: TGTGCCAGTATTTGGGCAGGGGGACGGGGTGGTGAAGCTTTCTTT. The chain employs TRBV19 and TRBJ1-1, with TRBD1 identical over 7 bases. The CDR3 runs to 15 residues. V gave up 7 bases and J gave up 7 bases; unmatched junction bases: 15. Germline V gives CDR1 LNHDA, CDR2 SQIVND (reference sequence).

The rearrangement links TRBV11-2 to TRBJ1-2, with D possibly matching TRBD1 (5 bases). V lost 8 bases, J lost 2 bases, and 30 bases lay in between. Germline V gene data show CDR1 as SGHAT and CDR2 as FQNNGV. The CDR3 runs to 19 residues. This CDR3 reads CASAFSGGGGSFLNYGYTF. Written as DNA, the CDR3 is TGTGCCAGCGCCTTCAGTGGGGGGGGAGGGTCCTTCCTAAACTATGGCTACACCTTC. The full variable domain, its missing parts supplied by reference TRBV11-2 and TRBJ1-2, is EAGVAQSPRYKIIEKRQSVAFWCNPISGHATLYWYQQILGQGPKLLIQFQNNGVVDDSQLPKDRFSAERLKGVDSTLKIQPAKLEDSAVYLCASAFSGGGGSFLNYGYTFGSGTRLTVV.

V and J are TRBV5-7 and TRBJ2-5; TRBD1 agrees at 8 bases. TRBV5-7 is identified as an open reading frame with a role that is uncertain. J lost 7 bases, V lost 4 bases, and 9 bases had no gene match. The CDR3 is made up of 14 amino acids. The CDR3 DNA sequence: TGTGCCAGCAGCACGGACAGGGCCTGTGGGACCCAGTACTTC. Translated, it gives CASSTDRACGTQYF.

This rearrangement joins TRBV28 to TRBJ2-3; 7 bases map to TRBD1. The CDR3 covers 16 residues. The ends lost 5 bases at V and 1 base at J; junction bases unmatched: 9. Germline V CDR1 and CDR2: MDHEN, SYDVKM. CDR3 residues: CASSLQGVSGTDTQYF. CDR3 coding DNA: TGTGCCAGCAGTCTCCAGGGGGTATCGGGCACAGATACGCAGTATTTT.

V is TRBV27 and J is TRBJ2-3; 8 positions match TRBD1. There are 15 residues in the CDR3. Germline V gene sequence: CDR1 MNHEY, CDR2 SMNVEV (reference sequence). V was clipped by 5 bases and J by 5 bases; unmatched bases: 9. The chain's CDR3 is CASSPSQGAGDTQYF. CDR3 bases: TGTGCCAGCAGTCCATCTCAGGGGGCGGGAGATACGCAGTATTTT.

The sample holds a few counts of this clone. CDR3 coding DNA: TGTGCCATCAGTCCCGGTGGCAATCAGCCCCAGCATTTT. Translating it yields CAISPGGNQPQHF. V usage is TRBV10-3 and J usage is TRBJ1-5; D gene ambiguous. This CDR3 region has 13 residues. Germline V gene data show CDR1 as ENHRY and CDR2 as SYGVKD. Trimming stripped 5 bases from V and 2 bases from J, with 7 bases between.

The CDR3 DNA follows: TGTGCCAGCAGCTTATCCTATCAAGTTCTCATGAATCAGCCCCAGCATTTT. It translates to CASSLSYQVLMNQPQHF. This chain connects TRBV7-9 to TRBJ1-5, with unresolved D. Germline V gene data show CDR1 as SEHNR and CDR2 as FQNEAQ (reference sequence). This CDR3 contains 17 residues. V gave up 2 bases and J gave up 4 bases, with 18 bases separating them.

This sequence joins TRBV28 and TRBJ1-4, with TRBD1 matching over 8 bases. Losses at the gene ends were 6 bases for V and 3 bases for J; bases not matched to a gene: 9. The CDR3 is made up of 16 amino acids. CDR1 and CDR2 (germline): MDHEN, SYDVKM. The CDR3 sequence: CASSRDRGSPNEKLFF. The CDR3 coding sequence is TGTGCCAGCAGCCGTGACAGGGGATCACCTAATGAAAAACTGTTTTTT.

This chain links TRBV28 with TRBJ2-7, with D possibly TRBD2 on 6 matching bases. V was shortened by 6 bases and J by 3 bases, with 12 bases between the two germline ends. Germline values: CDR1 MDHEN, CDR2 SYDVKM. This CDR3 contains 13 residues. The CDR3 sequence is CASRGAGHYEQYF. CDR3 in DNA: TGTGCCAGCAGGGGCGCGGGGCACTACGAGCAGTACTTC.

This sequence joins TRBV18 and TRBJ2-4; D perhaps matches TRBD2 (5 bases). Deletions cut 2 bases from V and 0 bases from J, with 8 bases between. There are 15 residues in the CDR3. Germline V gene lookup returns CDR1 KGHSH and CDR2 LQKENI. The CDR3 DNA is TGTGCCAGCTCACCAAACGGACTAGCCAAAAACATTCAGTACTTC. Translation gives CASSPNGLAKNIQYF. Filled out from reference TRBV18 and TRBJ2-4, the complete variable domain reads NAGVMQNPRHLVRRRGQEARLRCSPMKGHSHVYWYRQLPEEGLKFMVYLQKENIIDESGMPKERFSAEFPKEGPSILRIQQVVRGDSAAYFCASSPNGLAKNIQYFGAGTRLSVL.

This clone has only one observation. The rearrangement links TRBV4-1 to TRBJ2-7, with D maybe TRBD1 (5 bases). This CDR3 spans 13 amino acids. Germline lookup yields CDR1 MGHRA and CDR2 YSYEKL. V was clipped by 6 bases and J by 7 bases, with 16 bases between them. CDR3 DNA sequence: TGCGCCAGCAGTCTGGGGCAGTCGCGGGAGCAGTACTTC. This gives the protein CASSLGQSREQYF.

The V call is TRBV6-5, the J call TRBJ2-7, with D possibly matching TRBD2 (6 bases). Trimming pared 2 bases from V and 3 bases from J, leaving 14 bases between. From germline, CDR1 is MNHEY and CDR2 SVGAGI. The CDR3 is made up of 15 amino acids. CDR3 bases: TGTGCCAGCAGTTACCCGGGAGCAGGGCTCTACGAGCAGTACTTC. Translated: CASSYPGAGLYEQYF.

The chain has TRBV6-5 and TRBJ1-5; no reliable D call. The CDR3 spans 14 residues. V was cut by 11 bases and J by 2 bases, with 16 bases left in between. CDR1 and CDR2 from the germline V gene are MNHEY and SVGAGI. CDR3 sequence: CACYRGGGNQPQHF. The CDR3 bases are TGTGCCTGCTACCGAGGCGGGGGCAATCAGCCCCAGCATTTT.

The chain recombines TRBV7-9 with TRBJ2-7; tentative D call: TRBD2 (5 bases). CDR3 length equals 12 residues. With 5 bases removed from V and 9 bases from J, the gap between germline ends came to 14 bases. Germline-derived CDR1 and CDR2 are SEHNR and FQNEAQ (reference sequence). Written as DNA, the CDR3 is TGTGCCAGCAGCCCCCCCGGGGTGGGGCAGTACTTC. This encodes CASSPPGVGQYF.

CDR3 nucleotide sequence: TGTGCCACCAGCAGCGGGATGGACAGGCCGCCCTACGAGCAGTACTTC. Amino acid sequence: CATSSGMDRPPYEQYF. The chain recombines TRBV15 with TRBJ2-7, with 7 nucleotides matching TRBD1. This CDR3 has 16 residues. J lost 2 bases, V lost 3 bases, and 10 bases had no gene match. CDR1 and CDR2 from the germline V gene are LNHNV and YYDKDF (reference sequence).